The sequence of this T cell receptor (beta chain) was determined in a study of blood T cell repertoires in COVID-19. Looking at the study overall: Material from acute and convalescent COVID-19 was sourced from the United States, Italy and Spain. Sample material is recorded as cDNA or gDNA derived from T cells, B-cell-depleted T cells, or PBMCs.

Trimming cost V 5 bases and J 1 base, with 14 bases left between them. Germline lookup yields CDR1 SNHLY and CDR2 FYNNEI. The CDR3 loop spans 15 amino acids. This clone came up a few times. Clones were read by immunoSEQ multiplex PCR, and TCRdb kept only the in-frame ones, dropping some. The sample shows 180,000 or so clones, about 86% of them seen only once. The sequence was obtained from a man aged 55 to 69 with acute or convalescent COVID-19. V is TRBV2 and J is TRBJ1-2, with D possibly being TRBD1 (6 bases). Material: peripheral blood. The CDR3 sequence is CASSSWVGGNYGYTF. CDR3 nucleotide sequence: TGTGCCAGCAGTTCGTGGGTAGGGGGTAACTATGGCTACACCTTC.